The source of this TCR beta chain is a study of radiotherapy plus CTLA-4 blockade in lung cancer. Study-level background: Objective responses arose in around a sixth of patients, and roughly 31% experienced disease control. Study-level findings and limits: After treatment with radiotherapy plus ipilimumab, TCR clones that came from the tumor expanded in blood. Alongside interferon-beta, early blood T cell clone dynamics were reportedly the best predictor of response.

On this clone: Its antigen remains unknown.

Sequenced by immunoSEQ multiplex PCR; TCRdb stores in-frame clones only, minus some. This sample has about 70,000 clones, with approximately 79% found just once. The J segment lost 10 bases and the V segment lost 0 bases, leaving 9 bases of the junction unmatched. Germline V gives CDR1 SGHDT, CDR2 YYEEEE. This CDR3 spans 16 amino acids. The sequence came from a human donor with non-small cell lung cancer who had a complete response to radiotherapy plus ipilimumab. The material was peripheral blood, obtained from a patient treated with radiotherapy plus ipilimumab. The genes are TRBV5-6 and TRBJ2-3; 12 nucleotides align to TRBD2. DNA of the CDR3: TGTGCCAGCAGCTTGGTGACTAGCGGGAGAACACATCCGCAGTATTTT. It yields the protein CASSLVTSGRTHPQYF.